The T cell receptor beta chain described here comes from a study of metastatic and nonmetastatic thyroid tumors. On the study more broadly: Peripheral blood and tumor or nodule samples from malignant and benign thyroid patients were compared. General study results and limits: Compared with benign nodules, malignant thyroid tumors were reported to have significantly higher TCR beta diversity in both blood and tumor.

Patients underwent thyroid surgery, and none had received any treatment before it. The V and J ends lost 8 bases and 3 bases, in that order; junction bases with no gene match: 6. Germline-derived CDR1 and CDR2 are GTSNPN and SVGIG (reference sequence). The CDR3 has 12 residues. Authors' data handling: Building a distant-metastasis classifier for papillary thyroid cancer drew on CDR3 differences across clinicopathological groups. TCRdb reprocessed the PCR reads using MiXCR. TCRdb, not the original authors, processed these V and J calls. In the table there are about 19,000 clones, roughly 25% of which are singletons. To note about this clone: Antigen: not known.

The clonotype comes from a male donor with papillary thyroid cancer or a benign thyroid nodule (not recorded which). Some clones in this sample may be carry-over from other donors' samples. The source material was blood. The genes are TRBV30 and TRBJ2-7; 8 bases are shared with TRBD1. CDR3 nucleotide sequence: TGTGCCGGCCGGGACAGGAGCTACGAGCAGTACTTC. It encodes CAGRDRSYEQYF.